Included here is one TCR beta chain sequence, with context. As yet, its antigen is unknown. The data were obtained in a study of shared clonotypes between healthy human individuals. Notes on the study in general: Naive CD4 clonotype sharing across a few donors was approximately 5%.

The authors ran the assay at deep level. TCRdb keeps only in-frame clones here, not all; method: immunoSEQ multiplex PCR. This sample carries fewer than 700,000 clones, roughly 96% of them seen once, and the ten largest clones take around 0.11%. V shed 4 bases and J shed 7 bases, with 15 bases lying between them. The germline CDR1 and CDR2 sequences are SGHNT and YYREEE (reference sequence). There are 13 residues in the CDR3. Cells designated naive CD8 were CD45RO-negative and were positively selected for CCR7, with terminally differentiated effector memory CD45RA+ cells excluded. Participating donors were healthy, HIV-negative adults free of recent acute infections or vaccinations.

The clonotype comes from a woman aged 25-40 years in good health. This chain connects TRBV5-4 to TRBJ2-7; maybe TRBD2 (6 bases). The specimen was naive CD8+ T cells sorted from blood. Written as DNA, the CDR3 is TGTGCCAGCAGCCCCTTTAGCGCGGGGGAGCAGTACTTC. Amino acids: CASSPFSAGEQYF.